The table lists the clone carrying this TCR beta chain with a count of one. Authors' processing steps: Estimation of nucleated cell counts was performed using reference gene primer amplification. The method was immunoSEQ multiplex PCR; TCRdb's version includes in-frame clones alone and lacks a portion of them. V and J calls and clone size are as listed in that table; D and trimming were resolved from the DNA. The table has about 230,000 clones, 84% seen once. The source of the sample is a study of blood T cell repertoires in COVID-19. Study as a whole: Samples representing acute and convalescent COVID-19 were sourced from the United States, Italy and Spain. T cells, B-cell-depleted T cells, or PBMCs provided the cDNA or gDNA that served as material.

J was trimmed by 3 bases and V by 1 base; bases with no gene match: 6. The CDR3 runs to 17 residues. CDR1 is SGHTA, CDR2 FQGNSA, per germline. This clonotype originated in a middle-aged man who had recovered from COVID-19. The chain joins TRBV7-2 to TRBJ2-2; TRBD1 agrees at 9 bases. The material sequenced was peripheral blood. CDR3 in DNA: TGTGCCAGCAGCTTAGGGGACAGGGTCTTTCACACCGGGGAGCTGTTTTTT. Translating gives CASSLGDRVFHTGELFF.